This TCR beta chain originates from a study of vaccination effects on CD4 cells after COVID-19. V lost 8 bases and J 4 bases, leaving 9 bases between the germline ends. Germline CDR1 is MGHDK and CDR2 is SYGVNS. CDR3 length: 13 residues. Worth noting for this clone: As yet, its antigen is unknown.

CD4+ T cells specific for antigen were expanded with viral peptide pools by the ViraFEST assay before sequencing. An approximately 10-day culture period preceded the isolation of CD4+ T cells. None of these healthy vaccinees had been infected with SARS-CoV-2 before vaccination. Clones were read by immunoSEQ multiplex PCR, and TCRdb kept only the in-frame ones, dropping some. The sample consists of tens of thousands of clones, roughly 79% of them appearing once. This receptor was obtained from a human donor who received a COVID-19 vaccine. V is TRBV25-1 and J is TRBJ2-6; D unclear. The sample here was CD4+ T cells from PBMCs cultured with HCoV-NL63 spike peptides, taken before COVID-19 vaccination. CDR3 nucleotide sequence: TGTGCCAGCGCTCCCCCAGGGGCCAACGTCCTGACTTTC. Its translation: CASAPPGANVLTF.